The entry below gives a single T cell receptor (beta chain) sequence along with its context. It has no known antigen specificity. Base-call qualities are not available, and no considerably larger clone is one nucleotide away. V is cut back by 5 bases and J by 4 bases, with 9 bases in the junction unmatched. As encoded in the germline V gene, CDR1 is SGHTA while CDR2 is FQGNSA. Spanning cysteine to phenylalanine, the CDR3 consists of 15 amino acids. Only the CDR3 part of the read is kept: 45 bases, read in frame from the first base. Sequencing was performed on an Illumina HiSeq 2500. Quantitative 5'-RACE with molecular barcodes was used to prepare TCR beta libraries. From the authors' description of their analysis: A new computational method based on a probabilistic model of VDJ rearrangement was used to identify disease-linked TCR variants. Clones were called with MiXCR by TCRdb after fastp trimmed the public reads at Q25, and only in-frame beta chains were retained. Each CDR3 protein gets just one entry, which takes the most common genes and DNA from the rows behind it. Here the V and J calls rest on TCRdb's processing, not on the authors' analysis. The sample table holds some 130,000 distinct CDR3 sequences, of which around 9.7% were seen once. The ten largest account for roughly 3.3% of the sample.

The record originates from a study of CD8 T cells in ankylosing spondylitis (TCRdb year 2017). Concerning the study at large: The study profiled T cell receptor beta repertoires in healthy donors and ankylosing spondylitis patients to find disease-linked TCR variants. The whole study cohort included some 100 healthy donors and some 27 ankylosing spondylitis patients. Peripheral blood samples were taken, and synovial fluid was additionally collected from ankylosing spondylitis patients. General study outcomes and caveats: According to the report, matched synovial fluid samples from ankylosing spondylitis patients were significantly enriched for the disease-linked clones. In peripheral blood, the disease-linked clones were found at relatively low frequencies and had a CD8+ phenotype. Some TCR beta motif variants had previously been reported in synovial fluid and blood of reactive arthritis patients, which suggested common disease-initiation mechanisms. Blood from ankylosing spondylitis patients appeared to be characterized by a TCR beta motif made up of seven or eight highly homologous amino acid variants.

The sequencing sample was made of blood, either unsorted or a sorted T cell fraction (not recorded which). This sequence was found in a male donor with ankylosing spondylitis or in good health (not recorded which). The chain is made from TRBV7-2 and TRBJ2-5; TRBD1 agrees with 8 junctional bases. The sequenced DNA: TGTGCCAGCAGCGCTGACAGGGGCAAGGGAGAGACCCAGTACTTC. Translated, it gives CASSADRGKGETQYF.